This T cell receptor (beta chain) was recorded in a study of T cells in Graves' hyperthyroidism and ophthalmopathy. The wider study: Peripheral blood was obtained at initial diagnosis, preceding any treatment.

This clonotype has only a few counts. Researchers amplified the TCR beta CDR3 regions from RNA transcripts. First-round RT-PCR targeting the TCR CDR3 was performed with the HTBI primer set. One entry per CDR3 protein, called by TCRdb with MiXCR from the multiplex PCR reads. This sample has some 560,000 distinct CDR3 sequences; approximately 14% occur once, and the top ten carry about 15%. The V and J ends lost 5 bases and 7 bases respectively, with 12 bases between them. The germline CDR1 and CDR2 sequences are LNHDA and SQIVND (reference sequence). CDR3 length: 12 residues. Diagnostic decisions used clinical symptoms, serum thyroxine and TRAb, thyroid ultrasound and orbital computed tomography.

This TCR was sampled from a woman aged 40 to 50 with Graves' hyperthyroidism. The genes are TRBV19 and TRBJ2-7; D may be TRBD1 (6 bases). The sequencing input was blood. The CDR3 reads CASSERQAEQYF. CDR3 nucleotides: TGTGCCAGTAGTGAGAGACAGGCGGAGCAGTACTTC.